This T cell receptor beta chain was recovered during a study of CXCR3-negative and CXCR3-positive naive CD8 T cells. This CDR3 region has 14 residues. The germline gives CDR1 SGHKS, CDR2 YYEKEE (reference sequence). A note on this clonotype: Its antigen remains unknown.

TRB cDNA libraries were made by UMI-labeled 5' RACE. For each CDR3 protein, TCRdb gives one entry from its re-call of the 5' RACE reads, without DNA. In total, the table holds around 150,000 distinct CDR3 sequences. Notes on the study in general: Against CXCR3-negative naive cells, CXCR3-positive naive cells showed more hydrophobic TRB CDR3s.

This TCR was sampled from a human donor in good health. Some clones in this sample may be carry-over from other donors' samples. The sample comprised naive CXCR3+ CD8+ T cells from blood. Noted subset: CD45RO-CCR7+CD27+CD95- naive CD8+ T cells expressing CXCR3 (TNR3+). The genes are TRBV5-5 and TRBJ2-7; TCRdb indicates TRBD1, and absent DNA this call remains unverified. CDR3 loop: CASSPTVPPREQYF.